The next 18 T cell receptor beta chains were all read from a single sample in a study of immune heterogeneity within non-small cell lung tumors (dated by TCRdb to the late 2010s). Genomic DNA extracted from bulk tumor tissue served as TCR template, with about 600 ng gDNA amplified per sample. During surgery, multiple biopsies were taken from each primary tumor and placed as far apart as possible within the tumor mass. The study cohort was described as untreated, and patients were newly diagnosed NSCLC cases undergoing curative surgery. Sequencing was performed on a HiSeq X Ten. The TCR beta CDR3 region was amplified with a multiplex PCR system whose first round ran for roughly 9 cycles using 32 V-gene forward primers and 13 J-gene reverse primers. TCRdb trimmed public reads at Q25 via fastp, called clones via MiXCR and kept in-frame beta chains. Rows are combined by CDR3 protein, so each entry shows the most common genes and DNA. The sample table lists thousands of distinct CDR3 sequences, 40% to 55% of them with a count of one. The ten largest clones capture roughly 50% of the sample.

The specimen sequenced was lung tumor tissue. These TCRs come from a man in his sixties with non-small cell lung cancer.

The table lists this clonotype with a few counts. The rearrangement links TRBV15 to TRBJ2-1; D could derive from TRBD1 or TRBD2 (5 bases each). CDR1 is LNHNV, CDR2 YYDKDF, per germline (reference sequence). With 1 base removed from V and 5 bases from J, the gap between germline ends came to 15 bases. The CDR3 loop spans 16 amino acids. Written as DNA, the CDR3 is TGTGCCACCAGCAGAGCTGAGGGGATTCCCCACAATGAGCAGTTCTTC. Its protein is CATSRAEGIPHNEQFF.

This clonotype was recorded a few times. The genes are TRBV5-6 and TRBJ2-7, with TRBD1 matching 7 bases. Germline CDR1 reads SGHDT; CDR2 reads YYEEEE. The CDR3 length is 12 residues. J gave up 6 bases and V 3 bases, and 3 bases lay outside the gene matches. CDR3 nucleotides: TGTGCCAGCAGCTGGGGGACAGCCGAGCAGTACGTC. This gives the protein CASSWGTAEQYV.

This clonotype was counted once. The gene calls are TRBV5-1 and TRBJ2-7, with 13 nucleotides matching TRBD2. Losses at the gene ends were 4 bases for V and 2 bases for J; bases not matched to a gene: 9. This CDR3 region has 17 residues. CDR1 and CDR2 (germline): SGHRS, YFSETQ. CDR3 loop: CASSLEPGLAGPYEQYF. CDR3 DNA: TGCGCCAGCAGCCTGGAACCGGGACTAGCGGGACCCTACGAGCAGTACTTC.

In this sample, this clonotype is medium-sized (0.01 to 0.1%). The chain links TRBV30 to TRBJ1-4; TRBD1 is a possible D gene (6 bases). V was clipped by 3 bases and J by 5 bases, with 10 bases between them. Looked up from germline, CDR1 is GTSNPN and CDR2 is SVGIG (reference sequence). The CDR3 is made up of 13 amino acids. CDR3 residues: CAWRQGWNEKLFF. The CDR3 coding sequence is TGTGCCTGGAGGCAGGGGTGGAATGAAAAACTGTTTTTT.

For this clonotype: At one of its ends the junction is not consistent with the germline gene, which may arise from a read error. V and J are TRBV6-2 or TRBV6-3 and TRBJ2-1; 12 bases fit TRBD2. Germline CDR1 and CDR2: MNHEY and SVGEGT. The CDR3 contains 19 residues. CDR3 region: CASSDSPSSGRASYNEQFF. CDR3 nucleotides: TGTGCCAGCAGTGACTCGCCTTCTAGCGGGAGGGCCTCCTACAATGAGCAGTTCTTC.

This chain uses TRBV11-2 with TRBJ2-7; no reliable D call. Trimming removed 5 bases at V and 3 bases at J, with 17 bases between. CDR1 is SGHAT and CDR2 is FQNNGV in the germline V gene. This CDR3 spans 15 amino acids. The CDR3, as DNA: TGTGCCAGCAGCAGAGGCCGGAGCCGGGTCTACGAGCAGTACTTC. As protein: CASSRGRSRVYEQYF.

J is TRBJ2-6 and V is TRBV6-5; D might be TRBD1 (5 bases). The CDR3 runs to 19 residues. V was trimmed by 2 bases and J by 0 bases, leaving 17 bases between them. Germline CDR1 reads MNHEY; CDR2 reads SVGAGI. Written as DNA, the CDR3 is TGTGCCAGCAGTTACCGGGCCTCGACAGCCTCCTCTGGGGCCAACGTCCTGACTTTC. This codes for CASSYRASTASSGANVLTF.

On this clonotype: This may come from a read error, since a much larger clone is one base off. As DNA, the CDR3 is TGTGCCATCAGCCCAGGACTAGGGCTAGATACGCAGTATTTT. Encoded protein: CAISPGLGLDTQYF. This chain links TRBV7-8 with TRBJ2-3, with 7 bases aligning to TRBD2. CDR3 length: 14 amino acids. Germline CDR1 and CDR2: SGHVS and FQNEAQ.

About this clonotype itself: A much larger clone sits a single nucleotide away, making a read error possible. V and J are TRBV28 and TRBJ1-2, with D unclear. The germline V gene encodes CDR1 MDHEN and CDR2 SYDVKM. The CDR3 covers 15 residues. The CDR3 region is CASSLKGTSNYGYAF. The CDR3 region has the DNA TGTGCCAGCAGTTTAAAGGGAACATCTAACTATGGCTACGCCTTC.

By frequency in the sample, this clonotype is medium-sized (0.01 to 0.1%). This sequence joins TRBV27 and TRBJ2-7, with 7 positions matching TRBD1. Germline CDR1 and CDR2: MNHEY and SMNVEV (reference sequence). The CDR3 runs to 13 residues. J gave up 5 bases and V 4 bases, and 5 bases lay outside the gene matches. The CDR3 loop is CASSSRTGHEQYF. In nucleotides, the CDR3 is TGTGCCAGCAGTTCAAGGACAGGCCACGAGCAGTACTTC.

This chain connects TRBV11-2 to TRBJ2-2; the match to TRBD2 covers 12 bases. This CDR3 contains 19 residues. Germline V gene data show CDR1 as SGHAT and CDR2 as FQNNGV. The CDR3 loop is CAELPAARLAGVTTGELFF. For the CDR3, the DNA is TGTGCGGAACTGCCAGCAGCGAGACTAGCGGGAGTAACCACCGGGGAGCTGTTTTTT.

The sample holds a few counts of this clonotype. The rearrangement uses TRBV30 and TRBJ1-5, with D perhaps TRBD1 (6 bases). Looked up from germline, CDR1 is GTSNPN and CDR2 is SVGIG (reference sequence). CDR3 length equals 15 residues. V lost 0 bases to trimming and J lost 0 bases, with 9 bases between them. The CDR3 spells CAWSVGQYSNQPQHF. The CDR3 DNA follows: TGTGCCTGGAGTGTGGGACAATATAGCAATCAGCCCCAGCATTTT.

This clonotype counts as medium-sized. The chain recombines TRBV6-2 or TRBV6-3 with TRBJ2-3; D possibly uses TRBD1 or TRBD2 (6 bases each). Germline CDR1 is MNHEY and CDR2 is SVGEGT. This CDR3 comprises 17 residues. V lost 4 bases, J lost 2 bases, and 19 bases lay in between. In DNA form, the CDR3 reads TGTGCCAGCAGTTCCAAAGTGGCGGGACAATTCACAGATACGCAGTATTTT. The encoded protein is CASSSKVAGQFTDTQYF.

As concerns this clonotype: Possible read error: a much larger clone is one base away. V and J are TRBV2 and TRBJ2-3, with TRBD2 matching over 7 bases. This CDR3 is built from 15 residues. CDR1 is SNHLY, CDR2 FYNNEI, per germline. CDR3 sequence (DNA): TGTGCCATCAGTGAAGGCGGGAGTGGCACAGATACGCAGTATTTT. Its translation: CAISEGGSGTDTQYF. Variable domain in full (rest from reference TRBV2 and TRBJ2-3): EPEVTQTPSHQVTQMGQEVILRCVPISNHLYFYWYRQILGQKVEFLVSFYNNEISEKSEIFDDQFSVERPDGSNFTLKIRSTKLEDSAMYFCAISEGGSGTDTQYFGPGTRLTVL.

V is TRBV20-1 and J is TRBJ2-1; unclear D gene. The CDR3 is 13 amino acids. Germline values: CDR1 DFQATT, CDR2 SNEGSKA (reference sequence). Between the trimmed V and J ends, which lost 6 bases and 4 bases, there was a span of 13 bases. The CDR3 sequence: CSALPTDYNEQFF. CDR3 in DNA: TGCAGTGCCTTACCGACGGATTACAATGAGCAGTTCTTC.

This clonotype was seen only a few times. This may come from a read error, since a much larger clone is one base off. The chain combines TRBV5-1 with TRBJ2-3; a possible D gene is TRBD2 (6 bases). The length of the CDR3 is 15 residues. Germline V gene sequence: CDR1 SGHRS, CDR2 YFSETQ. The CDR3 loop is CPSCASGRETDTQYF. CDR3 nucleotides: TGCCCCAGCTGTGCTTCCGGGAGAGAAACAGATACGCAGTATTTT.

This chain links TRBV6-2 or TRBV6-3 with TRBJ2-5, with 10 bases matching TRBD2. Per the germline V gene, CDR1 is MNHEY and CDR2 is SVGEGT. J gave up 4 bases and V 2 bases, and 4 bases lay outside the gene matches. CDR3 length: 15 amino acids. This CDR3 reads CASSYDVAGGETQYF. The CDR3 DNA sequence: TGTGCCAGCAGTTACGATGTAGCGGGAGGAGAGACCCAGTACTTC.

The chain uses TRBV12-3 or TRBV12-4 and TRBJ1-5; D is undetermined. The CDR3 spans 13 residues. Trimming removed 5 bases from V and 3 bases from J, with 8 bases in between. The CDR3 DNA reads as TGTGCCAGCAGTGTACAGCTCAATCAGCCCCAGCATTTT. As protein: CASSVQLNQPQHF.